A single sample is the source of the 22 T cell receptor beta chains below, sequenced in a study of CD8 T cells in ankylosing spondylitis. These receptors are not linked to any known antigen. A single record per CDR3 protein comes from TCRdb applying MiXCR to the 5' RACE reads. The sample holds over 400,000 distinct CDR3 sequences, around 26% seen once. Study-wide points: Typical of ankylosing spondylitis blood, it appeared, was a TCR beta motif of about eight highly homologous variants.

The sequenced material came from blood, either unsorted or a sorted T cell fraction (not recorded which). These receptors were obtained from a male donor with ankylosing spondylitis.

The chain recombines TRBV7-2 with TRBJ2-3, with 11 bases lining up with TRBD2. V lost 3 bases, J lost 7 bases, and 3 bases stayed unmatched. Germline V gives CDR1 SGHTA, CDR2 FQGNSA. This CDR3 region has 14 residues. The CDR3 protein is CASSLASGRNTQYF. The CDR3 DNA follows: TGTGCCAGCAGCTTGGCTAGCGGGAGGAATACGCAGTATTTT.

This clonotype has a handful of counts. The chain employs TRBV7-9 and TRBJ1-2, with TRBD1 matching 9 bases. V lost 4 bases and J lost 4; bases outside the gene matches: 7. CDR3 size: 15 residues. Germline V lookup: CDR1 SEHNR, CDR2 FQNEAQ (reference sequence). The CDR3 loop is CASSSLDRGGYGYTF. CDR3 DNA: TGTGCCAGCAGCTCGTTGGACAGGGGCGGCTATGGCTACACCTTC.

This clonotype was seen more than once but under ten times. The chain carries TRBV7-9 and TRBJ2-1, with TRBD1 matching 10 bases. The CDR3 runs 15 residues. Germline CDR1 and CDR2: SEHNR and FQNEAQ (reference sequence). V trimming: 1 base; J trimming: 5 bases; junction bases outside the gene matches: 2. The CDR3 nucleotides are TGTGCCAGCAGCTTAGAGGGACAGGGGAACAATGAGCAGTTCTTC. Translating it yields CASSLEGQGNNEQFF.

The rearrangement joins TRBV7-9 to TRBJ1-2; D is undetermined. The germline V and J ends were trimmed by 3 bases and 5 bases, with 7 bases remaining between them. The germline V gene encodes CDR1 SEHNR and CDR2 FQNEAQ (reference sequence). The length of the CDR3 is 12 residues. The CDR3 sequence is CASSFAEYGYTF. CDR3 nucleotide sequence: TGTGCCAGCAGCTTTGCAGAGTATGGCTACACCTTC.

This chain uses TRBV12-3 or TRBV12-4 with TRBJ2-7, with D tentatively TRBD2 (7 bases). Trimming removed 5 bases at V and 7 bases at J, with 15 bases between. The CDR3 contains 13 residues. The CDR3 loop is CASSPRGAGEQYF. The CDR3, as DNA: TGTGCCAGCAGTCCTCGGGGGGCGGGAGAGCAGTACTTC.

This clonotype has more than one count but fewer than ten. The genes are TRBV5-1 and TRBJ1-2; 7 bases agree with TRBD1. In germline, CDR1 is SGHRS, CDR2 YFSETQ. V gave up 4 bases and J gave up 0 bases; unmatched junction bases: 3. This CDR3 is 14 amino acids long. CDR3 sequence reads: CASSRDRPNYGYTF. The CDR3 bases are TGCGCCAGCAGCAGGGACAGACCTAACTATGGCTACACCTTC. Drawing the rest from reference TRBV5-1 and TRBJ1-2, the complete variable domain is KAGVTQTPRYLIKTRGQQVTLSCSPISGHRSVSWYQQTPGQGLQFLFEYFSETQRNKGNFPGRFSGRQFSNSRSEMNVSTLELGDSALYLCASSRDRPNYGYTFGSGTRLTVV.

The chain joins TRBV24-1 to TRBJ2-1; 9 bases fit TRBD2. V shed 7 bases, J shed 0 bases, and the junction held 6 bases outside the gene matches. CDR1 KGHDR and CDR2 SFDVKD come from the germline V gene. This CDR3 has 16 residues. The DNA of the CDR3 is TGTGCCACCAGCGGACTAGCGTCGAGCTCCTACAATGAGCAGTTCTTC. Amino acids: CATSGLASSSYNEQFF.

The chain carries TRBV4-2 and TRBJ2-4, with D tentatively TRBD2 (7 bases). Trimming removed 0 bases from V and 2 bases from J, with 17 bases in between. CDR3 length equals 18 residues. The germline V gene encodes CDR1 LGHNA and CDR2 YNFKEQ. CDR3 DNA: TGTGCCAGCAGCCAAGAAAGGCGGGGGCCTTCGTCCAAAAACATTCAGTACTTC. Protein sequence: CASSQERRGPSSKNIQYF.

This rearrangement joins TRBV12-3 or TRBV12-4 to TRBJ2-7; 7 bases fit TRBD2. The CDR3 runs 15 residues. V shed 3 bases, J shed 3 bases, and the junction held 8 bases outside the gene matches. The DNA of the CDR3 is TGTGCCAGCAGTTTTCTCGCGGGAGTAGTCTACGAGCAGTACTTC. This gives the protein CASSFLAGVVYEQYF.

V usage is TRBV6-4 and J usage is TRBJ2-2; 10 positions agree with TRBD1. The length of the CDR3 is 15 residues. V was clipped by 3 bases and J by 7 bases; unmatched bases: 5. Looked up from germline, CDR1 is MRHNA and CDR2 is SNTAGT. CDR3 residues: CASSETGGANGELFF. For the CDR3, the DNA is TGTGCCAGCAGTGAGACAGGGGGCGCGAACGGGGAGCTGTTTTTT.

A few counts support this clonotype. This chain links TRBV6-1 with TRBJ1-3; D remains ambiguous. CDR1 and CDR2 (germline): MNHNS, SASEGT. Trimming stripped 6 bases from V and 0 bases from J, with 9 bases between. The CDR3 runs to 14 residues. The CDR3 is CASRRQGSGNTIYF. Here the CDR3 DNA reads TGTGCCAGCAGAAGACAAGGCTCTGGAAACACCATATATTTT.

The chain joins TRBV11-3 to TRBJ2-7; possibly TRBD1 for D (6 bases). Trimming cost V 3 bases and J 0 bases, with 9 bases left between them. The CDR3 totals 14 residues. Looked up from germline, CDR1 is SGHNT and CDR2 is YENEEA. CDR3 amino acids: CASSFRTVSYEQYV. CDR3 sequence (DNA): TGTGCCAGCAGCTTTAGGACAGTCTCCTACGAGCAGTACGTC.

This rearrangement joins TRBV7-9 to TRBJ2-5, with TRBD1 matching 8 bases. The V segment lost 4 bases and the J segment 5 bases; nucleotides outside the gene matches: 9. The germline gives CDR1 SEHNR, CDR2 FQNEAQ (reference sequence). This CDR3 contains 15 residues. The CDR3: CASSSTGDLGETQYF. The CDR3 DNA is TGTGCCAGCAGCTCGACAGGGGATCTCGGGGAGACCCAGTACTTC.

The V and J genes are TRBV5-5 and TRBJ2-2; the match to TRBD2 covers 9 bases. V lost 0 bases and J lost 9; bases outside the gene matches: 3. This CDR3 has 14 residues. Germline V gene sequence: CDR1 SGHKS, CDR2 YYEKEE (reference sequence). The CDR3 here is CASSLGLAERELFF. For the CDR3, the DNA is TGTGCCAGCAGCTTGGGACTAGCGGAACGGGAGCTGTTTTTT.

This chain connects TRBV28 to TRBJ2-7; TRBD1 matches at 12 bases. There are 17 residues in the CDR3. V shed 5 bases and J 2 bases; nucleotides not matched to a gene: 10. The germline CDR1 and CDR2 sequences are MDHEN and SYDVKM. In nucleotides, the CDR3 is TGTGCCAGCAGTCAGGGGACAGGGGGCTTCAAGGCCTACGAGCAGTACGTC. This sequence encodes CASSQGTGGFKAYEQYV.

V usage is TRBV5-1 and J usage is TRBJ1-5; D not resolved. V dropped 0 bases and J dropped 2 bases, with 9 bases sitting between them. Germline V CDR1 and CDR2: SGHRS, YFSETQ. CDR3 size: 15 residues. CDR3 DNA sequence: TGCGCCAGCAGCTTGGGTGAGGGCGGCAATCAGCCCCAGCATTTT. This encodes CASSLGEGGNQPQHF.

This clonotype was recorded once. This rearrangement joins TRBV30 to TRBJ2-2; 9 bases match TRBD1. The J segment lost 7 bases and the V segment lost 5 bases, leaving 5 bases of the junction unmatched. CDR1 and CDR2 (germline): GTSNPN, SVGIG (reference sequence). CDR3 length: 13 residues. Written as DNA, the CDR3 is TGTGCCTGGGGGGGACAGGGCCACGGGGAGCTGTTTTTT. It is translated as CAWGGQGHGELFF.

The gene calls are TRBV5-6 and TRBJ2-2; D possibly uses TRBD1 or TRBD2 (5 bases each). The V gene's germline CDR1 is SGHDT and CDR2 YYEEEE. This CDR3 contains 17 residues. V dropped 1 base and J dropped 10 bases, with 23 bases sitting between them. CDR3 region: CASSLPRDRRGPAELFF. The CDR3 bases are TGTGCCAGCAGCTTGCCCCGGGACCGACGGGGCCCGGCGGAGCTGTTTTTT.

The V gene is TRBV5-1, the J gene TRBJ1-1, with D possibly matching TRBD1 (6 bases). This CDR3 region has 13 residues. Trimming took off 2 bases at V and 5 bases at J, with 10 bases between the two ends. Germline CDR1 is SGHRS and CDR2 is YFSETQ. The CDR3: CASSLPTGTEAFF. CDR3 nucleotides: TGCGCCAGCAGCTTACCAACAGGGACTGAAGCTTTCTTT.

This clonotype was detected only a few times. The chain couples TRBV15 to TRBJ2-1, with 11 nucleotides matching TRBD2. Germline assignment: CDR1 LNHNV and CDR2 YYDKDF (reference sequence). This CDR3 has 15 amino acids. V was pared by 0 bases and J by 9 bases, with 4 bases of the junction left unmatched. Here the CDR3 DNA reads TGTGCCACCAGCAGAGAACTAGCGGGAGTGACTGAGCAGTTCTTC. It encodes CATSRELAGVTEQFF.

This chain connects TRBV6-1 to TRBJ1-1; 8 bases fit TRBD1. The germline V gene has CDR1 MNHNS and CDR2 SASEGT. The CDR3 has 14 amino acids. V dropped 4 bases and J dropped 4; count of bases not matched to a gene: 5. Here the CDR3 reads CASSVPRGPTEAFF. The CDR3 DNA sequence: TGTGCCAGCAGTGTCCCCAGGGGGCCCACTGAAGCTTTCTTT.

V usage is TRBV10-2 and J usage is TRBJ1-2; 10 nucleotides agree with TRBD1. CDR1 is WSHSY, CDR2 SAAADI, per germline. Trimming removed 4 bases from V and 8 bases from J; junction bases left unmatched: 7. The CDR3 is 14 residues long. Written as DNA, the CDR3 is TGCGCCAGCAGTGCTGGGACAGGGGTTCAGGGCTACACCTTC. Translation: CASSAGTGVQGYTF.